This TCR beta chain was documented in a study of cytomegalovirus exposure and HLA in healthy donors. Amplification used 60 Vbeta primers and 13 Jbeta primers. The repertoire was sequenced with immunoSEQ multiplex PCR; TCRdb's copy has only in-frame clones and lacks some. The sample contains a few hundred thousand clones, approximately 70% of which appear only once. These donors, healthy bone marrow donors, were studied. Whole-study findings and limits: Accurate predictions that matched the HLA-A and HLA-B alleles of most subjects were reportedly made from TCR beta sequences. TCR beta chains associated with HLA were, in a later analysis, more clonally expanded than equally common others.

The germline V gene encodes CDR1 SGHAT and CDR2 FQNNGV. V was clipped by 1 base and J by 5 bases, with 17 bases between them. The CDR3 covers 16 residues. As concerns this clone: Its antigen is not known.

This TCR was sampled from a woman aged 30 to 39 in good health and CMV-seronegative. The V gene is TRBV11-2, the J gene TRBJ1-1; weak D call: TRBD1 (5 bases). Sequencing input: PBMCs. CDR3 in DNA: TGTGCCAGCAGCTTAGGGGGCAGGAGGGCGGGGACTGAAGCTTTCTTT. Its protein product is CASSLGGRRAGTEAFF.